This is a list of T cell receptor beta chains from one sample in a study of blood T cell repertoires in COVID-19. Libraries were prepared by immunoSEQ multiplex PCR; TCRdb keeps only in-frame clonotypes and omits some of them. The sample has over 15,000 clones, approximately 90% seen once. Sequencing input: peripheral blood. Source of these receptors: a human donor in a cohort sampled during active COVID-19. Both conserved end residues are part of each CDR3. The D gene is left open where the match is weak. Where a row states a size, it is once, few, many or the class of an expanded clone; other rows omit it.

clone_size	v_call	d_call	j_call	cdr3_length	cdr3_aa	cdr3_nt
-	TRBV25-1	-	TRBJ1-1	14	CASSGRVANTEAFF	TGTGCCAGCAGTGGCAGGGTTGCGAACACTGAAGCTTTCTTT
-	TRBV19	TRBD1	TRBJ2-7	15	CASSIGQGETYEQYF	TGTGCCAGTAGTATAGGCCAGGGGGAGACTTACGAGCAGTACTTC
-	TRBV4-1	-	TRBJ2-7	13	CASSQDGGGQRYF	TGCGCCAGCAGCCAAGATGGGGGCGGGCAAAGGTACTTC
-	TRBV24-1	TRBD1	TRBJ1-2	13	CAISLRGNYGYTF	TGTGCCATCAGTCTCAGGGGGAACTATGGCTACACCTTC
-	TRBV29-1	TRBD2	TRBJ2-1	13	CSVGTSDYNEQFF	TGCAGCGTTGGGACTAGCGACTACAATGAGCAGTTCTTC
-	TRBV7-8	TRBD2	TRBJ2-1	15	CASSLLSLAGGEQFF	TGTGCCAGCAGCTTATTAAGCCTAGCGGGAGGTGAGCAGTTCTTC
-	TRBV3-1/TRBV3-2	-	TRBJ1-2	15	CASSLQAGRNYGYTF	TGTGCCAGCAGCCTTCAGGCAGGGAGGAACTATGGCTACACCTTC
few	TRBV7-2	TRBD2	TRBJ2-3	17	CASSLELAGPDTDTQYF	TGTGCCAGCAGCTTAGAACTAGCGGGCCCCGACACAGATACGCAGTATTTT
-	TRBV4-3	-	TRBJ2-6	16	CASSETATSGANVLTF	TGCGCCAGCAGCGAGACAGCAACCTCTGGGGCCAACGTCCTGACTTTC
-	TRBV11-3	TRBD1	TRBJ2-1	15	CASSPGTGIAYEQFF	TGTGCCAGCAGCCCCGGGACAGGGATAGCGTATGAGCAGTTCTTC
-	TRBV19	TRBD1	TRBJ2-1	16	CASISTVDRVYNEQFF	TGTGCCAGTATTTCCACCGTGGACAGGGTCTACAATGAGCAGTTCTTC
-	TRBV19	-	TRBJ2-1	15	CASSIGRGLGNEQFF	TGTGCCAGTAGTATTGGGCGGGGGCTGGGGAATGAGCAGTTCTTC
-	TRBV28	-	TRBJ1-5	17	CASSFSRGPVSNQPQHF	TGTGCCAGCAGTTTCAGCAGGGGCCCTGTTAGCAATCAGCCCCAGCATTTT
-	TRBV28	TRBD1	TRBJ2-3	15	CASSSTGVITDTQYF	TGTGCCAGCAGTTCGACAGGGGTGATCACAGATACGCAGTATTTT
-	TRBV3-1/TRBV3-2	TRBD2	TRBJ2-2	14	CASSQGGRPGELFF	TGTGCCAGCAGCCAGGGAGGGCGGCCCGGGGAGCTGTTTTTT
once	TRBV27	TRBD1	TRBJ2-7	14	CASSSWTGTYEQYF	TGTGCCAGCAGTTCCTGGACAGGGACCTACGAGCAGTACTTC
-	TRBV2	-	TRBJ1-6	14	CASSVSRESSPLHF	TGTGCCAGCAGTGTATCCCGGGAGAGTTCACCCCTCCACTTT
-	TRBV27	-	TRBJ2-5	14	CASAPWGLQETQYF	TGTGCCAGCGCCCCTTGGGGCCTCCAAGAGACCCAGTACTTC
-	TRBV12-5	-	TRBJ2-7	14	CASARAGAPYEQYF	TGTGCTAGTGCCCGGGCAGGGGCCCCTTACGAGCAGTACTTC
-	TRBV6-2/TRBV6-3	TRBD2	TRBJ2-5	14	CASSRPGGPETQYF	TGTGCCAGCAGTCGCCCGGGGGGGCCAGAGACCCAGTACTTC
-	TRBV19	-	TRBJ2-5	13	CASSWAREETQYF	TGTGCCAGTAGTTGGGCCAGGGAAGAGACCCAGTACTTC
-	TRBV15	TRBD2	TRBJ2-7	15	CATSRGSGGAYEQYF	TGTGCCACCAGCCGAGGTTCGGGGGGTGCCTACGAGCAGTACTTC
-	TRBV14	-	TRBJ2-2	15	CASSQRVGNAGELFF	TGTGCCAGCAGCCAAAGAGTCGGGAACGCCGGGGAGCTGTTTTTT